The 32 T cell receptor beta chains in this list originate from one sample, sequenced in a study of shared clonotypes between healthy human individuals. Clones were read by immunoSEQ multiplex PCR, and TCRdb kept only the in-frame ones, dropping some. The sample lists approximately 1,000,000 clones, 77% occurring once. The sequenced material came from memory CD4+ T cells from PBMCs. As to subset: CD45RA-negative fraction. All receptors come from a man between 18 and 29 years old in good health. Some clones in this sample may be carry-over from other donors' samples.

The chain has TRBV4-3 and TRBJ2-5; D is undetermined. The V and J ends lost 0 bases and 10 bases respectively, with 18 bases between them. CDR1 is LGHNA, CDR2 YSLEER, per germline. The CDR3 length is 15 residues. CDR3 sequence: CASSQDLYPQSVQYF. The CDR3 DNA reads TGCGCCAGCAGCCAAGATCTCTACCCCCAAAGTGTCCAGTACTTC.

The chain is built from TRBV10-2 and TRBJ2-7, with 9 positions matching TRBD1. The germline gives CDR1 WSHSY, CDR2 SAAADI. The trim removed 2 bases at V and 4 bases at J, leaving 6 bases unmatched. The CDR3 consists of 15 residues. CDR3: CASSEGTGTVYEQYF. The CDR3, as DNA: TGCGCCAGCAGTGAGGGGACAGGGACTGTGTACGAGCAGTACTTC.

The chain couples TRBV19 to TRBJ2-5; 7 bases are a match to TRBD1. The length of the CDR3 is 13 residues. Germline V gene data show CDR1 as LNHDA and CDR2 as SQIVND (reference sequence). The CDR3, as DNA: TGTGCTATAGAGGGGGCTAAGGGGGAGACCCAGTACTTC. This gives the protein CAIEGAKGETQYF.

Note on this clone: An end of the junction does not agree with germline; a read error may underlie this. V and J are TRBV15 and TRBJ2-7, with unresolved D. The CDR3 covers 12 residues. Germline assignment: CDR1 LNHNV and CDR2 YYDKDF (reference sequence). As DNA, the CDR3 is TGTGCCACCAGCAGAGATCTTGTCATCCCGCACTTC. It yields the protein CATSRDLVIPHF. Full variable domain (rest looked up from reference TRBV15 and TRBJ2-7): DAMVIQNPRYQVTQFGKPVTLSCSQTLNHNVMYWYQQKSSQAPKLLFHYYDKDFNNEADTPDNFQSRRPNTSFCFLDIRSPGLGDTAMYLCATSRDLVIPHFGPGTRLTVT.

This clone has only one observation. This sequence joins TRBV28 and TRBJ2-3; D remains unclear. This CDR3 has 13 amino acids. The V end lost 5 bases, the J end lost 2 bases, and 8 bases lay between the germline ends. CDR1 and CDR2 (germline): MDHEN, SYDVKM. The CDR3 sequence is CASSLPPTDTQYF. Here the CDR3 DNA reads TGTGCCAGCAGTCTACCGCCCACAGATACGCAGTATTTT. Full variable domain (outside the CDR3, taken from reference TRBV28 and TRBJ2-3): DVKVTQSSRYLVKRTGEKVFLECVQDMDHENMFWYRQDPGLGLRLIYFSYDVKMKEKGDIPEGYSVSREKKERFSLILESASTNQTSMYLCASSLPPTDTQYFGPGTRLTVL.

This rearrangement joins TRBV4-1 to TRBJ1-5, with D tentatively TRBD1 (5 bases). Germline V gene data show CDR1 as MGHRA and CDR2 as YSYEKL. The length of the CDR3 is 16 residues. The germline V and J ends were trimmed by 1 base and 4 bases, with 14 bases remaining between them. Written as DNA, the CDR3 is TGCGCCAGCAGCCAAGTTCAGGGTAGTAGGAATCAGCCCCAGCATTTT. It codes for CASSQVQGSRNQPQHF.

The J gene is TRBJ2-1, the V gene TRBV28; 15 nucleotides agree with TRBD2. Trimming removed 6 bases from V and 3 bases from J; junction bases left unmatched: 9. Germline lookup yields CDR1 MDHEN and CDR2 SYDVKM. The CDR3 sequence is 18 residues long. This CDR3 is CASSSWTSGRGNYNEQFF. The CDR3, as DNA: TGTGCCAGCAGCTCGTGGACTAGCGGGAGGGGAAACTACAATGAGCAGTTCTTC.

The V and J genes are TRBV7-2 and TRBJ2-1, with TRBD2 matching 10 bases. CDR3 length equals 15 residues. V trimming: 5 bases; J trimming: 8 bases; junction bases outside the gene matches: 9. Germline CDR1 and CDR2: SGHTA and FQGNSA. CDR3 DNA: TGTGCCAGCAGCCTTCAAGCGGGAGGGCCCTATGAGCAGTTCTTC. Its protein product is CASSLQAGGPYEQFF.

This clone was observed a single time. V and J are TRBV7-2 and TRBJ2-1, with D perhaps TRBD2 (5 bases). CDR3 length: 11 amino acids. Germline V gene lookup returns CDR1 SGHTA and CDR2 FQGNSA. V was clipped by 5 bases and J by 10 bases, with 9 bases between them. The CDR3 spells CASSQTGEQFF. The CDR3 DNA reads TGTGCCAGCAGCCAAACGGGGGAGCAGTTCTTC.

This chain joins TRBV27 and TRBJ1-4; a weak D match, TRBD1 (6 bases). Between the trimmed V and J ends, which lost 0 bases and 3 bases, there was a span of 17 bases. Per germline, CDR1 MNHEY and CDR2 SMNVEV (reference sequence). The CDR3 length is 18 residues. CDR3 sequence (DNA): TGTGCCAGCAGTTTATCTAACCCGGGGAGGACAGCTAATGAAAAACTGTTTTTT. Translated: CASSLSNPGRTANEKLFF.

As concerns this clone: Distinct nucleotide sequences in the sample also encode this CDR3. The V call is TRBV18, the J call TRBJ2-7, with TRBD2 as a possible D gene (6 bases). In germline, CDR1 is KGHSH, CDR2 LQKENI. With 6 bases removed from V and 0 bases from J, the gap between germline ends came to 9 bases. The CDR3 sequence is 13 residues long. The CDR3 sequence: CASSPRGSYEQYF. CDR3 coding DNA: TGTGCCAGCTCCCCGCGGGGCTCCTACGAGCAGTACTTC.

As to this clone: Other DNA sequences in this specimen translate into the identical CDR3. This chain connects TRBV5-4 to TRBJ2-7, with 8 bases lining up with TRBD2. Germline CDR1 and CDR2: SGHNT and YYREEE (reference sequence). V shed 0 bases, J shed 6 bases, and the junction held 5 bases outside the gene matches. The length of the CDR3 is 14 residues. Here the CDR3 reads CASSLGGGRREQYF. CDR3 bases: TGTGCCAGCAGCTTGGGTGGCGGGAGGCGCGAGCAGTACTTC.

As concerns this clone: The sample contains more than one DNA sequence encoding this CDR3. The J gene is TRBJ1-1, the V gene TRBV5-6; D unresolved. Germline V gene data show CDR1 as SGHDT and CDR2 as YYEEEE. The CDR3 runs to 14 residues. Trimming shortened V by 0 bases and J by 1 base, and 7 bases separated the two germline ends. CDR3 sequence reads: CASSLGRRNTEAFF. CDR3 nucleotide sequence: TGTGCCAGCAGCTTGGGACGGAGGAACACTGAAGCTTTCTTT. The whole variable domain, filled in from reference TRBV5-6 and TRBJ1-1, reads DAGVTQSPTHLIKTRGQQVTLRCSPKSGHDTVSWYQQALGQGPQFIFQYYEEEERQRGNFPDRFSGHQFPNYSSELNVNALLLGDSALYLCASSLGRRNTEAFFGQGTRLTVV.

V is TRBV7-2 and J is TRBJ2-2, with D uncertain. The CDR3 runs 14 residues. Germline lookup yields CDR1 SGHTA and CDR2 FQGNSA. The V end lost 0 bases, the J end lost 8 bases, and 10 bases lay between the germline ends. The CDR3 nucleotides read TGTGCCAGCAGCTTAGCGTTCCCGGCTGGGGAGCTGTTTTTT. It translates to CASSLAFPAGELFF.

The count of this clone is one. This CDR3 is also generated by other DNA sequences in the sample. This sequence joins TRBV28 and TRBJ1-1; 9 nucleotides align to TRBD1. Germline CDR1 reads MDHEN; CDR2 reads SYDVKM. This CDR3 spans 15 amino acids. Trimming took 4 bases from V and 4 from J; bases not matched to a gene: 7. This chain's CDR3 is CASSSPGQGGTEAFF. In DNA, the CDR3 is TGTGCCAGCAGTTCGCCGGGACAGGGTGGCACTGAAGCTTTCTTT.

The chain employs TRBV18 and TRBJ2-7, with 9 nucleotides matching TRBD1. Germline V gene lookup returns CDR1 KGHSH and CDR2 LQKENI. With V trimmed by 3 bases and J by 4 bases, 7 bases remained unmatched. The CDR3 length is 15 residues. Here the CDR3 DNA reads TGTGCCAGCTCACCCGGACAGGGGAGTAGGTACGAGCAGTACTTC. It encodes CASSPGQGSRYEQYF.

This chain uses TRBV5-1 with TRBJ1-1; the D is unclear. The CDR3 loop spans 14 amino acids. Germline loops: CDR1 SGHRS, CDR2 YFSETQ. Trimming stripped 4 bases from V and 1 base from J, with 11 bases between. CDR3 DNA: TGCGCCAGCAGCGCGGACGGTGCGAACACTGAAGCTTTCTTT. Translated: CASSADGANTEAFF. The whole variable domain, filled in from reference TRBV5-1 and TRBJ1-1, reads KAGVTQTPRYLIKTRGQQVTLSCSPISGHRSVSWYQQTPGQGLQFLFEYFSETQRNKGNFPGRFSGRQFSNSRSEMNVSTLELGDSALYLCASSADGANTEAFFGQGTRLTVV.

This clone has only one observation. The chain has TRBV28 and TRBJ1-2; TRBD1 might be the D (5 bases). The V gene lost 7 bases and the J gene lost 1 base, with 10 bases spanning the gap. This CDR3 spans 13 amino acids. CDR1 MDHEN and CDR2 SYDVKM come from the germline V gene. CDR3 region: CASTLRGNYGYTF. The CDR3 DNA sequence: TGTGCCAGCACCCTAAGGGGTAACTATGGCTACACCTTC.

CDR3 loop: CASSELSKPQHF. CDR3 DNA sequence: TGTGCCAGCAGTGAGCTCTCGAAGCCCCAGCATTTT. This rearrangement joins TRBV6-4 to TRBJ1-5; D is uncertain. This CDR3 spans 12 amino acids. The V and J ends lost 3 bases and 8 bases respectively, with 8 bases between them. In germline, CDR1 is MRHNA, CDR2 SNTAGT.

A few counts support this clone. At the DNA level, this CDR3 is encoded by other sequences in the same sample as well. The chain is built from TRBV5-1 and TRBJ1-1, with D perhaps matching TRBD1 (6 bases). From germline, CDR1 is SGHRS and CDR2 YFSETQ. This CDR3 has 14 amino acids. The V gene lost 0 bases and the J gene lost 3 bases, with 9 bases spanning the gap. The CDR3 sequence: CASSLEGVDTEAFF. In DNA form, the CDR3 reads TGCGCCAGCAGCTTGGAGGGGGTAGACACTGAAGCTTTCTTT.

This clone was seen only a few times. The gene calls are TRBV7-3 and TRBJ2-1, with 10 bases aligning to TRBD2. Germline V lookup: CDR1 SGHTA, CDR2 FQGTGA. The V gene end was trimmed by 4 bases and the J gene end by 4 bases; junction bases not matched to a gene: 7. The CDR3 is 16 residues long. The CDR3 bases are TGTGCCAGCAGCTCGCCCGCTAGCGGGAGTTACAATGAGCAGTTCTTC. Amino acid sequence: CASSSPASGSYNEQFF.

Only one count was recorded for this clone. V is TRBV4-1 and J is TRBJ2-1, with 10 bases identical to TRBD2. V shed 3 bases, J shed 4 bases, and the junction held 3 bases outside the gene matches. The CDR3 extends over 15 amino acids. Germline V lookup: CDR1 MGHRA, CDR2 YSYEKL. This CDR3 reads CASSHSSGRYNEQFF. DNA for the CDR3: TGCGCCAGCAGCCACAGTAGCGGGAGGTACAATGAGCAGTTCTTC.

For this clone: At the DNA level, this CDR3 is encoded by other sequences in the same sample as well. CDR3 residues: CASSKGSYEQYF. The CDR3, as DNA: TGTGCCAGCAGCAAAGGGAGCTACGAGCAGTACTTC. The chain links TRBV21-1 to TRBJ2-7; the D call TRBD2 from the table was never checked on the DNA. TRBV21-1 has pseudogene status. The CDR3 spans 12 residues.

The chain links TRBV28 to TRBJ1-1; D gene ambiguous. V gave up 4 bases and J gave up 5 bases, with 14 bases separating them. This CDR3 comprises 14 residues. In germline, CDR1 is MDHEN, CDR2 SYDVKM. DNA of the CDR3: TGTGCCAGCAGTTCTCACCAAGGGAGGACTGAAGCTTTCTTT. Translated, it gives CASSSHQGRTEAFF.

The CDR3 reads CASSKTGEAKNIQYF. The CDR3 coding sequence is TGTGCCAGCAGTAAGACAGGGGAGGCCAAAAACATTCAGTACTTC. The chain employs TRBV4-2 and TRBJ2-4, with 8 bases that match TRBD1. With 6 bases clipped from V and 1 base from J, the junction kept 5 bases outside the gene matches. The CDR3 runs to 15 residues. Germline assignment: CDR1 LGHNA and CDR2 YNFKEQ.

The gene calls are TRBV5-5 and TRBJ1-1, with 9 positions matching TRBD1. CDR1 SGHKS and CDR2 YYEKEE come from the germline V gene (reference sequence). The CDR3 is made up of 17 amino acids. V dropped 3 bases and J dropped 4; count of bases not matched to a gene: 13. CDR3 DNA sequence: TGTGCCAGCAGCTGGGCGAGGACAGGGGCCTTGGGCACTGAAGCTTTCTTT. Translating gives CASSWARTGALGTEAFF.

The chain links TRBV4-2 to TRBJ1-5, with 12 bases lining up with TRBD1. V lost 4 bases and J lost 6; bases outside the gene matches: 4. This CDR3 is built from 15 residues. The germline gives CDR1 LGHNA, CDR2 YNFKEQ. CDR3 residues: CASSRGQGAGQPQHF. In DNA, the CDR3 is TGTGCCAGCAGCCGGGGACAGGGGGCAGGTCAGCCCCAGCATTTT.

This clone was counted a single time. The chain employs TRBV13 and TRBJ2-3, with D unclear. The V end lost 5 bases, the J end lost 7 bases, and 10 bases lay between the germline ends. Germline V gene sequence: CDR1 PRHDT, CDR2 FYEKMQ (reference sequence). The CDR3 is 12 amino acids. The CDR3 loop reads CASSRGVNTQYF. The CDR3 DNA is TGTGCCAGCAGCCGTGGGGTGAATACGCAGTATTTT. The variable domain in full, with the rest retrieved from reference TRBV13 and TRBJ2-3, is AAGVIQSPRHLIKEKRETATLKCYPIPRHDTVYWYQQGPGQDPQFLISFYEKMQSDKGSIPDRFSAQQFSDYHSELNMSSLELGDSALYFCASSRGVNTQYFGPGTRLTVL.

The chain joins TRBV27 to TRBJ1-1, with TRBD1 as a possible D gene (5 bases). Trimming stripped 3 bases from V and 8 bases from J, with 13 bases between. This CDR3 comprises 13 residues. Germline-derived CDR1 and CDR2 are MNHEY and SMNVEV (reference sequence). The CDR3 here is CASSLNGAGEAFF. CDR3 DNA sequence: TGTGCCAGCAGTTTGAATGGGGCGGGGGAAGCTTTCTTT.

The chain employs TRBV7-9 and TRBJ1-1, with TRBD1 as a possible D gene (5 bases). Deletions cut 2 bases from V and 1 base from J, with 8 bases between. CDR1 SEHNR and CDR2 FQNEAQ come from the germline V gene (reference sequence). The CDR3 has 14 residues. The CDR3 region is CASSLWGRNTEAFF. The CDR3 bases are TGTGCCAGCAGCTTATGGGGACGGAACACTGAAGCTTTCTTT.

This chain connects TRBV4-1 to TRBJ1-3; D call uncertain. The germline V gene has CDR1 MGHRA and CDR2 YSYEKL. The CDR3 totals 16 residues. Trimming removed 4 bases at V and 0 bases at J, with 13 bases between. In DNA, the CDR3 is TGCGCCAGCAGCCCCGAACGGCAGAGCTCTGGAAACACCATATATTTT. Protein product: CASSPERQSSGNTIYF.

V usage is TRBV27 and J usage is TRBJ1-5, with a tentative D call TRBD1 (6 bases). The germline CDR1 and CDR2 sequences are MNHEY and SMNVEV (reference sequence). The CDR3 length is 14 residues. Trimming shortened V by 2 bases and J by 5 bases, and 10 bases separated the two germline ends. The CDR3 DNA reads TGTGCCAGCAGTTTAAGGGGGAGTCATCAGCCCCAGCATTTT. Amino acids: CASSLRGSHQPQHF.